The source of this TCR beta chain is a study of early T cells in non-severe SARS-CoV-2 infection. Study at large: Unsorted whole-blood RNA was sequenced in bulk, leaving chains unpaired.

This clonotype has a handful of counts. Unique molecular identifiers tagged individual cDNA molecules. TCRdb passed the 5' RACE reads through MiXCR, listing each CDR3 protein once. This sample carries 30,000 to 45,000 distinct CDR3 sequences, roughly 3.9% of them seen once, and the ten largest clones take more than 8.5%. The sequenced sample consisted of whole blood. The sequence came from an adult who was a healthcare worker with PCR-confirmed SARS-CoV-2 infection or an uninfected control (not recorded which).

The CDR3 nucleotides are TGCAGCGGCCGGACAGGGAACACTGAAGCTTTCTTT. Translation gives CSGRTGNTEAFF. The chain employs TRBV29-1 and TRBJ1-1, with 7 bases that match TRBD1. Germline V gene sequence: CDR1 SQVTM, CDR2 ANQGSEA. Trimming at V came to 7 bases and at J to 1 base, leaving 3 bases not matched to a gene. There are 12 residues in the CDR3. Using reference TRBV29-1 and TRBJ1-1 for the parts outside the CDR3, the full variable domain is SAVISQKPSRDICQRGTSLTIQCQVDSQVTMMFWYRQQPGQSLTLIATANQGSEATYESGFVIDKFPISRPNLTFSTLTVSNMSPEDSSIYLCSGRTGNTEAFFGQGTRLTVV.